Listed here are 4 T cell receptor beta chains from one sample, sequenced in a study of T-cell reconstitution after alpha-beta-depleted transplantation in children. Unique molecular identifiers featured in how the TCRbeta library was prepared. Via MiXCR, TCRdb re-called the PCR reads, giving one row per CDR3 protein. The sample has 120,000 or so distinct CDR3 sequences, under 25% seen once. Sequences were derived from PBMCs, mostly from graft donor cells, sampled 180 days after TCRalphabeta/CD19-depleted stem cell transplant. Receptors originate from a male patient between 2 and 10 years old who had a stem cell transplant for chronic granulomatous disease, so the T cells may come from the graft donor.

The chain employs TRBV9 and TRBJ2-3, with D uncertain. CDR1 and CDR2 (germline): SGDLS, YYNGEE. Trimming removed 6 bases at V and 5 bases at J, with 13 bases between. The CDR3 has 13 amino acids. The CDR3 loop reads CASTRLPRDTQYF. DNA of the CDR3: TGTGCCAGCACCCGGCTGCCTCGAGATACGCAGTATTTT.

This clonotype was seen many times. This chain joins TRBV15 and TRBJ2-2; no reliable D call. CDR1 is LNHNV, CDR2 YYDKDF, per germline (reference sequence). The V and J ends lost 1 base and 3 bases respectively, with 3 bases between them. The CDR3 is 13 amino acids. CDR3 nucleotide sequence: TGTGCCACCAGCAGAGTTGACACCGGGGAGCTGTTTTTT. Protein product: CATSRVDTGELFF.

This clonotype was counted many times. V is TRBV12-3 or TRBV12-4 and J is TRBJ1-5; 8 nucleotides line up with TRBD1. The CDR3 consists of 15 residues. Losses at the gene ends were 5 bases for V and 5 bases for J; bases not matched to a gene: 8. The CDR3 is CASSATGQVDQPQHF. For the CDR3, the DNA is TGTGCCAGCAGTGCCACGGGACAGGTAGATCAGCCCCAGCATTTT.

This clonotype was seen only a few times. Here the CDR3 DNA reads TGTGCCAGCAGTTACACGGGCCCTTACTCCTACGAGCAGTACTTC. Translating gives CASSYTGPYSYEQYF. The V call is TRBV6-5, the J call TRBJ2-7, with unresolved D. Germline CDR1 reads MNHEY; CDR2 reads SVGAGI. The V and J ends lost 2 bases and 0 bases respectively, with 11 bases between them. The length of the CDR3 is 15 residues.